The 3 T cell receptor beta chains below were found in one sample sequenced in a study of blood T cell repertoires in COVID-19. Clones were read by immunoSEQ multiplex PCR, and TCRdb kept only the in-frame ones, dropping some. This sample has fewer than 250,000 clones, with around 84% found just once. Source material: peripheral blood. These receptors originate from a man aged 45-60 years with COVID-19, enrolled during active disease.

This sequence joins TRBV24-1 and TRBJ2-7, with D tentatively TRBD1 (5 bases). The CDR3 is 14 amino acids. The germline gives CDR1 KGHDR, CDR2 SFDVKD. Trimming took 2 bases from V and 8 from J, leaving 15 bases between them. The CDR3 here is CATSDSLGAKKQYF. The CDR3 coding sequence is TGTGCCACCAGTGATTCCCTTGGGGCGAAAAAGCAGTACTTC.

The chain employs TRBV21-1 and TRBJ2-7; whether TRBD1, the table's D call, matches the DNA was not checked. TRBV21-1 is a pseudogene locus. The CDR3 consists of 11 residues. CDR3 in amino acids: CASSRDSSSYF. CDR3 nucleotides: TGTGCCAGCAGCAGAGACAGTAGTTCGTACTTC.

The chain uses TRBV6-6 and TRBJ2-2; 9 nucleotides agree with TRBD1. After removal of 2 bases from V and 7 bases from J, the junction contained 2 bases not matched to a gene. CDR1 is MNHNY and CDR2 is SVGAGI in the germline V gene (reference sequence). The CDR3 runs 14 residues. The chain's CDR3 is CASSYGTGFGELFF. The CDR3 region has the DNA TGTGCCAGCAGTTACGGGACAGGGTTCGGGGAGCTGTTTTTT.